This TCR beta chain was found in a study of control samples from healthy donors and cancer patients. As concerns this clone: The sample holds other DNA sequences that translate to the same CDR3.

Germline trimming cut 1 base from V and 5 bases from J; bases unmatched to any gene: 12. The germline CDR1 and CDR2 sequences are SGHDT and YYEEEE. The CDR3 loop spans 17 amino acids. Measured with immunoSEQ multiplex PCR; TCRdb has only the in-frame clones, and not every one. This table holds more than 25,000 clones, approximately 94% found once. The rearrangement links TRBV5-6 to TRBJ2-5; 9 bases match TRBD2. The receptor was isolated from a man in his sixties in good health. Material: blood. The CDR3 loop is CASSLRGAGGPKETQYF. In nucleotides, the CDR3 is TGTGCCAGCAGCTTGAGAGGGGCGGGGGGGCCAAAGGAGACCCAGTACTTC.